This TCR beta chain was identified during a study of post-analysis software for immune sequencing data. Comments on this clonotype: Its antigen remains unidentified.

Findings and caveats of the study: F-measure co-clustering was strong for batch-matched samples. Patients used a few TRBV segments, including TRBV5-6, TRBV5-1 and TRBV20-1, more often than controls. Multiple sclerosis patients showed significantly lower normalized Chao1 diversity than controls did.

The germline V gene encodes CDR1 PRHDT and CDR2 FYEKMQ (reference sequence). V was clipped by 4 bases and J by 3 bases; unmatched bases: 10. CDR3 size: 18 residues. The library was made from cDNA and included unique molecular identifiers. It was from roughly 0.93 to 9.6 million T cells that 500,000 or so cDNA molecules came. TCRdb ran MiXCR on the PCR reads and lists one entry per CDR3 protein. This table holds 350,000 to 500,000 distinct CDR3 sequences, about 40% found once. What was sequenced was blood. The rearrangement joins TRBV13 to TRBJ2-3; 13 bases align to TRBD2. The receptor was derived from a girl under 10 years old with multiple sclerosis. CDR3 amino acids: CASSSIKTSGGFTDTQYF. DNA for the CDR3: TGTGCCAGCAGCTCGATTAAGACTAGCGGGGGGTTTACAGATACGCAGTATTTT.